The 2 T cell receptor beta chains in this list originate from one sample, sequenced in a study of blood T cell repertoires in COVID-19. Profiling relied on immunoSEQ multiplex PCR, and the TCRdb table lists in-frame clones only, not all of them. The sample has roughly 100,000 clones, about 87% seen once. The sequencing sample was made of peripheral blood. The receptors come from a man aged 45-60 years with active or convalescent COVID-19.

V and J are TRBV7-9 and TRBJ2-3, with D possibly TRBD2 on 6 matching bases. The CDR3 runs to 15 residues. From germline, CDR1 is SEHNR and CDR2 FQNEAQ (reference sequence). V dropped 3 bases and J dropped 5 bases, with 15 bases sitting between them. The CDR3 nucleotides read TGTGCCAGCAGCTTTCCGGGAAAAGCGGGAGATACGCAGTATTTT. Its translation is CASSFPGKAGDTQYF.

This clone was seen a handful of times. The V gene is TRBV5-1, the J gene TRBJ1-2, with TRBD1 identical over 7 bases. V lost 2 bases to trimming and J lost 8 bases; unmatched junction nucleotides: 6. The CDR3 length is 13 residues. Germline loops: CDR1 SGHRS, CDR2 YFSETQ. CDR3 DNA sequence: TGCGCCAGCAGCTTAGAGGGGGCGGGAGGCTACACCTTC. Its translation: CASSLEGAGGYTF.